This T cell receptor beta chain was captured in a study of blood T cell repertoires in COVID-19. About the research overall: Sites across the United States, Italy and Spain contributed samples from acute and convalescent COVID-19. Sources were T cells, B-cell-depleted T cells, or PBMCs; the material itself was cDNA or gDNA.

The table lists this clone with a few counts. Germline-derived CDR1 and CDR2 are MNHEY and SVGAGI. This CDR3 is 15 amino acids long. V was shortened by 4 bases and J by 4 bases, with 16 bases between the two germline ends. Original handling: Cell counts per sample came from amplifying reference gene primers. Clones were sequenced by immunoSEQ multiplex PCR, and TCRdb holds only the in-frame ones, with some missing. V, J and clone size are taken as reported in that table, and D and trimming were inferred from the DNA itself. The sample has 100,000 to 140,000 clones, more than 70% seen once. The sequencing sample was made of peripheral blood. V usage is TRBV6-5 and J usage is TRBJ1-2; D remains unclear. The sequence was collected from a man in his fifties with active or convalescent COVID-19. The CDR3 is CASSSTSANLYGYTF. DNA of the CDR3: TGTGCCAGCAGTTCCACCAGCGCCAACCTCTATGGCTACACCTTC.